Listed below are T cell receptor beta chains from one sample, sequenced in a study of blood T cell repertoires in COVID-19. Data came from immunoSEQ multiplex PCR; TCRdb stores just in-frame clones and leaves some out. This sample carries about 12,000 clones, over 60% of them seen once, and the ten largest clones take roughly 9.1%. The specimen was peripheral blood. Every receptor here comes from a man in his sixties with COVID-19, enrolled during active disease. Each CDR3 is given with its conserved first and last residue. A D gene is named only where the DNA matches it firmly. Not all rows give a size; the values are once, few, many and, for expanded clones, a class.

CDR3nt: TGTGCCAGCAGCGGGGGGCAGCGAGCCACCGGGGAGCTGTTTTTT; CDR3aa: CASSGGQRATGELFF; v_gene: TRBV6-1; abundance: .; d_gene: .; j_gene: TRBJ2-2
CDR3nt: TGCGCCAGCAGCCGGGTAAAAGCGGGGAGCGGGGAGCTGTTTTTT; CDR3aa: CASSRVKAGSGELFF; v_gene: TRBV5-1; abundance: .; d_gene: TRBD2; j_gene: TRBJ2-2
CDR3nt: TGCAGCGCCCCGGGACTAGCGGGAGGGGAAGATACGCAGTATTTT; CDR3aa: CSAPGLAGGEDTQYF; v_gene: TRBV29-1; abundance: few; d_gene: TRBD2; j_gene: TRBJ2-3
CDR3nt: TGTGCCAGCAGCTACTGGACTAGCGGAGACCCTACCTACAATGAGCAGTTCTTC; CDR3aa: CASSYWTSGDPTYNEQFF; v_gene: TRBV5-8; abundance: .; d_gene: TRBD2; j_gene: TRBJ2-1
CDR3nt: TGTGCCAGCAGTGAAGGCGAGCTACAAGAGACCCAGTACTTC; CDR3aa: CASSEGELQETQYF; v_gene: TRBV2; abundance: .; d_gene: .; j_gene: TRBJ2-5
CDR3nt: TGTGCCAGCCAATCAGCTGGGGCCAACGTCCTGACTTTC; CDR3aa: CASQSAGANVLTF; v_gene: TRBV28; abundance: large; d_gene: .; j_gene: TRBJ2-6
CDR3nt: TGTGCCATCAGTGGTGGGGGGTACTATGAGCAGTTCTTC; CDR3aa: CAISGGGYYEQFF; v_gene: TRBV28; abundance: .; d_gene: .; j_gene: TRBJ2-1
CDR3nt: TGTGCCAGCACCAACACAGGCAGGAACCTCTACGAGCAGTACTTC; CDR3aa: CASTNTGRNLYEQYF; v_gene: TRBV28; abundance: .; d_gene: .; j_gene: TRBJ2-7
CDR3nt: TGTGCCAGCAGCTATGACAGGGGAGGAACTAATGAAAAACTGTTTTTT; CDR3aa: CASSYDRGGTNEKLFF; v_gene: TRBV13; abundance: .; d_gene: TRBD1; j_gene: TRBJ1-4
CDR3nt: TGCGCCAGCAAAGTCTCCGGGACAGGGGACGGACAGCCCCAGCATTTT; CDR3aa: CASKVSGTGDGQPQHF; v_gene: TRBV10-2; abundance: .; d_gene: TRBD1; j_gene: TRBJ1-5
CDR3nt: TGTGCCAGCAGTGAATATCTTGACGGGAGAGCTTTCTTT; CDR3aa: CASSEYLDGRAFF; v_gene: TRBV25-1; abundance: few; d_gene: .; j_gene: TRBJ1-1
CDR3nt: TGCAGTTTGAGAGCTAATTATGGCTACACCTTC; CDR3aa: CSLRANYGYTF; v_gene: TRBV20-1; abundance: .; d_gene: .; j_gene: TRBJ1-2
CDR3nt: TGTGCCAGCAGCCGAGAGACAGGGGTTCAGCCCCAGCATTTT; CDR3aa: CASSRETGVQPQHF; v_gene: TRBV4-2; abundance: .; d_gene: TRBD1; j_gene: TRBJ1-5
CDR3nt: TGTGCCAGCAGTACGGGACTTTTGAACACCGGGGAGCTGTTTTTT; CDR3aa: CASSTGLLNTGELFF; v_gene: TRBV6-5; abundance: few; d_gene: .; j_gene: TRBJ2-2
CDR3nt: TGTGCCAGCAGCTTAGAGTTCGGACTAGCGGGGGGTCCGTACCAAGAGACCCAGTACTTC; CDR3aa: CASSLEFGLAGGPYQETQYF; v_gene: TRBV11-2; abundance: once; d_gene: TRBD2; j_gene: TRBJ2-5
CDR3nt: TGTGCCAGCAGCTTATACAGGGTTCGGTCCTACAATGAGCAGTTCTTC; CDR3aa: CASSLYRVRSYNEQFF; v_gene: TRBV11-2; abundance: medium-sized; d_gene: .; j_gene: TRBJ2-1
CDR3nt: TGTGCCAGCAGCCACTGGCGGGAGAACACCGGGGAGCTGTTTTTT; CDR3aa: CASSHWRENTGELFF; v_gene: TRBV7-6; abundance: .; d_gene: .; j_gene: TRBJ2-2
CDR3nt: TGCGCCAGCAGCACGTCCTGGCAGGGGGCCTTGACTGAAGCTTTCTTT; CDR3aa: CASSTSWQGALTEAFF; v_gene: TRBV5-1; abundance: .; d_gene: TRBD1; j_gene: TRBJ1-1
CDR3nt: TGCAGCGTGGACCAGGGACTAGCGGCACAAGAGACCCAGTACTTC; CDR3aa: CSVDQGLAAQETQYF; v_gene: TRBV29-1; abundance: .; d_gene: TRBD2; j_gene: TRBJ2-5
CDR3nt: TGCGCCAGCAGCTTGATGTCAGGGGTGGCGGAGACCCAGTACTTC; CDR3aa: CASSLMSGVAETQYF; v_gene: TRBV5-1; abundance: .; d_gene: .; j_gene: TRBJ2-5
CDR3nt: TGTGCCAGCAGTTCAGCCGGGACTCGAAGCACAGATACGCAGTATTTT; CDR3aa: CASSSAGTRSTDTQYF; v_gene: TRBV27; abundance: .; d_gene: .; j_gene: TRBJ2-3
CDR3nt: TGTGCCAGCAGCGCCAGCGTCGGAGGGGGCACAGATACGCAGTATTTT; CDR3aa: CASSASVGGGTDTQYF; v_gene: TRBV9; abundance: .; d_gene: .; j_gene: TRBJ2-3
CDR3nt: TGTGCCACCAGTGATCCAAAGACGGGATACACTGAAGCTTTCTTT; CDR3aa: CATSDPKTGYTEAFF; v_gene: TRBV24-1; abundance: .; d_gene: .; j_gene: TRBJ1-1
CDR3nt: TGCGCCAGCAGCTTCGGTTCTTACAGGGACAGAGGTGAAAAACTGTTTTTT; CDR3aa: CASSFGSYRDRGEKLFF; v_gene: TRBV5-1; abundance: .; d_gene: TRBD1; j_gene: TRBJ1-4
CDR3nt: TGTGCCAGCAGTCGGACCTTCGGGGATTCACCCCTCCACTTT; CDR3aa: CASSRTFGDSPLHF; v_gene: TRBV28; abundance: .; d_gene: .; j_gene: TRBJ1-6
CDR3nt: TGTGCCAGCAGCGAACAGGGTTTAAATTCACCCCTCCACTTT; CDR3aa: CASSEQGLNSPLHF; v_gene: TRBV27; abundance: .; d_gene: .; j_gene: TRBJ1-6
CDR3nt: TGTGCCAGCAGCTTAGTGAGCATCGTCCTAGCGGGAGGCACAGATACGCAGTATTTT; CDR3aa: CASSLVSIVLAGGTDTQYF; v_gene: TRBV7-8; abundance: .; d_gene: TRBD2; j_gene: TRBJ2-3
CDR3nt: TGTGCCAGCAGTCCTCGCGAAGCGGCATATAGCAATCAGCCCCAGCATTTT; CDR3aa: CASSPREAAYSNQPQHF; v_gene: TRBV2; abundance: .; d_gene: .; j_gene: TRBJ1-5
CDR3nt: TGTGCCTGGAGTGTAGACTTTAGTGCGCAGTATTTT; CDR3aa: CAWSVDFSAQYF; v_gene: TRBV30; abundance: .; d_gene: .; j_gene: TRBJ2-3
CDR3nt: TGTGCCAGCAGCTTGGTTGCGGGGGCCGGTGGCTACACCTTC; CDR3aa: CASSLVAGAGGYTF; v_gene: TRBV5-6; abundance: .; d_gene: .; j_gene: TRBJ1-2
CDR3nt: TGTGCCAGCAGTTATGGCGACAGGAACACTGAAGCTTTCTTT; CDR3aa: CASSYGDRNTEAFF; v_gene: TRBV6-6; abundance: once; d_gene: .; j_gene: TRBJ1-1
CDR3nt: TGTGCCAGCAGTTCCGGGACTGTAGGGGAAAAACTGTTTTTT; CDR3aa: CASSSGTVGEKLFF; v_gene: TRBV6-6; abundance: .; d_gene: .; j_gene: TRBJ1-4
CDR3nt: TGTGCCAGCAGCCGGACTAGCGGGGCCCCGGACTATGAGCAGTTCTTC; CDR3aa: CASSRTSGAPDYEQFF; v_gene: TRBV9; abundance: few; d_gene: TRBD2; j_gene: TRBJ2-1
CDR3nt: TGTGCCAGCAGCCAAGCGGGAAATGAGCAGTTCTTC; CDR3aa: CASSQAGNEQFF; v_gene: TRBV12-3/TRBV12-4; abundance: .; d_gene: TRBD2; j_gene: TRBJ2-1
CDR3nt: TGTGCCAGCAGCCACCGTGGAGGGTTACAAGAGACCCAGTACTTC; CDR3aa: CASSHRGGLQETQYF; v_gene: TRBV7-2; abundance: .; d_gene: .; j_gene: TRBJ2-5
CDR3nt: TGTGCCAGCAGTCCGCGGACAGGGGGACGCAATCAGCCCCAGCATTTT; CDR3aa: CASSPRTGGRNQPQHF; v_gene: TRBV27; abundance: medium-sized; d_gene: TRBD1; j_gene: TRBJ1-5
CDR3nt: TGTGCCAGCAGCTCGGACAGCGGCTACTATAATTCACCCCTCCACTTT; CDR3aa: CASSSDSGYYNSPLHF; v_gene: TRBV5-6; abundance: few; d_gene: .; j_gene: TRBJ1-6
CDR3nt: TGTGCCAGCAGCACCAGGACAGGGGGCTCTGGAAACACCATATATTTT; CDR3aa: CASSTRTGGSGNTIYF; v_gene: TRBV7-2; abundance: .; d_gene: TRBD1; j_gene: TRBJ1-3
CDR3nt: TGTGCCACTAGGGGCGAACGGGAGAGGGGAGATACGCAGTATTTT; CDR3aa: CATRGERERGDTQYF; v_gene: TRBV27; abundance: medium-sized; d_gene: .; j_gene: TRBJ2-3
CDR3nt: TGTGCCTGGAGCATTGGACAGGGGAATATTGCAAGGTTCTTC; CDR3aa: CAWSIGQGNIARFF; v_gene: TRBV30; abundance: .; d_gene: TRBD1; j_gene: TRBJ2-1
CDR3nt: TGTGCCAGCAGTTTACCCGCCTACGCGGGGGGTTTCGGCAATGAGCAGTTCTTC; CDR3aa: CASSLPAYAGGFGNEQFF; v_gene: TRBV28; abundance: few; d_gene: TRBD2; j_gene: TRBJ2-1
CDR3nt: TGTGCCAGCAGCTTAGCTGGGGGCTTTAGGGAAAAACTGTTTTTT; CDR3aa: CASSLAGGFREKLFF; v_gene: TRBV7-2; abundance: once; d_gene: .; j_gene: TRBJ1-4
CDR3nt: TGTGCCAGCTTCACTGGAGGGTATAATTCACCCCTCCACTTT; CDR3aa: CASFTGGYNSPLHF; v_gene: TRBV2; abundance: .; d_gene: .; j_gene: TRBJ1-6
CDR3nt: TGTGCCAGCAGTTACTTAGCGGGAGGGATAGATACGCAGTATTTT; CDR3aa: CASSYLAGGIDTQYF; v_gene: TRBV6-6; abundance: .; d_gene: TRBD2; j_gene: TRBJ2-3
CDR3nt: TGTGCCAGCAGCCAAGGTCAGGCCAGCACAGATACGCAGTATTTT; CDR3aa: CASSQGQASTDTQYF; v_gene: TRBV3-1/TRBV3-2; abundance: .; d_gene: .; j_gene: TRBJ2-3
CDR3nt: TGTGCCAGCAGCGGACAGGGGCAGGGGGAAAAACTGTTTTTT; CDR3aa: CASSGQGQGEKLFF; v_gene: TRBV5-4; abundance: .; d_gene: TRBD1; j_gene: TRBJ1-4
CDR3nt: TGTGCCAGCTCCCTAGCGAGCCAGGGGGCAGCCGGGGAGCTGTTTTTT; CDR3aa: CASSLASQGAAGELFF; v_gene: TRBV2; abundance: .; d_gene: TRBD1; j_gene: TRBJ2-2
CDR3nt: TGCAGTGCTAGTCCGACCAATCGGGATGGCTACACCTTC; CDR3aa: CSASPTNRDGYTF; v_gene: TRBV20-1; abundance: .; d_gene: .; j_gene: TRBJ1-2
CDR3nt: TGTGCCAGCAAGACATCGGGAGAGACCTTCTTCAATGAGCAGTTCTTC; CDR3aa: CASKTSGETFFNEQFF; v_gene: TRBV28; abundance: .; d_gene: .; j_gene: TRBJ2-1
CDR3nt: TGTGCCAGCAGCTTAATGGTAGCGGGGTACAATGAGCAGTTCTTC; CDR3aa: CASSLMVAGYNEQFF; v_gene: TRBV7-2; abundance: .; d_gene: TRBD2; j_gene: TRBJ2-1
CDR3nt: TGTGCCAGCAGCTTAGATGGGAGGCCGCCCTCCTACAATGAGCAGTTCTTC; CDR3aa: CASSLDGRPPSYNEQFF; v_gene: TRBV11-3; abundance: .; d_gene: .; j_gene: TRBJ2-1
CDR3nt: TGTGCCAGCAGTCTCCGACTAGCGGGGGGCTACGAGCAGTACTTC; CDR3aa: CASSLRLAGGYEQYF; v_gene: TRBV6-5; abundance: few; d_gene: TRBD2; j_gene: TRBJ2-7
CDR3nt: TGTGCCAGCAGTGAGACTCAGGGTAGCCCTCATCAGCCCCAGCATTTT; CDR3aa: CASSETQGSPHQPQHF; v_gene: TRBV2; abundance: .; d_gene: .; j_gene: TRBJ1-5
CDR3nt: TGTGCCAGCAGCTCCATAGGGACAGATAACAATCAGCCCCAGCATTTT; CDR3aa: CASSSIGTDNNQPQHF; v_gene: TRBV7-9; abundance: .; d_gene: TRBD1; j_gene: TRBJ1-5